The source of this TCR beta chain is a study of blood T cell repertoires in COVID-19. Study-wide background: COVID-19 samples collected from the United States, Italy and Spain covered acute and convalescent phases. In each case, the material was cDNA or gDNA derived from T cells, B-cell-depleted T cells, or PBMCs.

Authors' data handling: Amplification of reference gene primers was used by the study to estimate nucleated cell counts. Clones were sequenced by immunoSEQ multiplex PCR, and TCRdb holds only the in-frame ones, with some missing. That table supplies the V and J calls and clone size; D and trimming were determined from the DNA. The sample holds some 140,000 clones, 70% to 85% seen once. CDR1 and CDR2 from the germline V gene are SGHTA and FQGTGA. Trimming cost V 5 bases and J 7 bases; bases outside gene matches: 8. The CDR3 is 15 residues long. The receptor's source is a woman older than 75 with acute or convalescent COVID-19. Sequenced input: peripheral blood. The V gene is TRBV7-3, the J gene TRBJ2-1; 10 bases map to TRBD2. As DNA, the CDR3 is TGTGCCAGCAGCACCAGCGGGGGGGCAGGGAATGAGCAGTTCTTC. It yields the protein CASSTSGGAGNEQFF. Based on the CDR3 plus reference TRBV7-3 and TRBJ2-1, the full variable domain is GAGVSQTPSNKVTEKGKYVELRCDPISGHTALYWYRQSLGQGPEFLIYFQGTGAADDSGLPNDRFFAVRPEGSVSTLKIQRTERGDSAVYLCASSTSGGAGNEQFFGPGTRLTVL.